The table lists the clone carrying this T cell receptor beta chain with a few counts. This record comes from a study of neurological immune-mediated disorders. Germline loops: CDR1 DFQATT, CDR2 SNEGSKA (reference sequence). This CDR3 is 14 amino acids long. V lost 6 bases, J lost 0 bases, and 9 bases lay in between. Synthesis of cDNA was carried out by template-switch 5'RACE. The reaction used 10-nucleotide random UMIs. TCRdb used MiXCR to reprocess the 5' RACE reads, holding one entry per CDR3 protein. The sample records 45,000 to 55,000 distinct CDR3 sequences, approximately 5.8% being singletons. This clonotype was obtained from a woman in her late teens or twenties with multiple sclerosis. The sample was CD4+ T cells from blood. The chain links TRBV20-1 to TRBJ2-6; a weak D match, TRBD1 (5 bases). The CDR3 protein is CSAGLHSGANVLTF. In DNA form, the CDR3 reads TGCAGTGCGGGGCTCCACTCTGGGGCCAACGTCCTGACTTTC.